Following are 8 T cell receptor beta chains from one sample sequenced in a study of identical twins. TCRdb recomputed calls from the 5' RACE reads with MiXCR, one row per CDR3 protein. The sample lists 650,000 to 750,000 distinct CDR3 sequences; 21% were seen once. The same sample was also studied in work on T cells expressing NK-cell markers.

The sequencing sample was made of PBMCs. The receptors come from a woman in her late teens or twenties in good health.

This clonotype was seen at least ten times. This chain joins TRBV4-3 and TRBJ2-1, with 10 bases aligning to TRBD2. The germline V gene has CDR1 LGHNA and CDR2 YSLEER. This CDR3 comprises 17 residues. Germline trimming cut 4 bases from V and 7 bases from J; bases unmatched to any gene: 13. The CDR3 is CASSPKRTSGKSNEQFF. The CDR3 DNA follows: TGCGCCAGCAGCCCAAAACGTACTAGCGGGAAGAGTAATGAGCAGTTCTTC.

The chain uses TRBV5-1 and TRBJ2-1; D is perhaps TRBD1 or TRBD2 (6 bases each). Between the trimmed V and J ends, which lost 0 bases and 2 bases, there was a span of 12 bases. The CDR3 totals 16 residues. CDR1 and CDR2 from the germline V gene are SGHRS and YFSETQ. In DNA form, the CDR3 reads TGCGCCAGCAGCTTGGACACCCGGGGGCCCTACAATGAGCAGTTCTTC. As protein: CASSLDTRGPYNEQFF.

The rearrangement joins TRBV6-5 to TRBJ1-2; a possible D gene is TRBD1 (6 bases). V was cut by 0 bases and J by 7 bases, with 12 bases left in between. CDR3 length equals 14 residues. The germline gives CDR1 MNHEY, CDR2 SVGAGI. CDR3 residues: CASSYSQGQGGYTF. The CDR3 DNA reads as TGTGCCAGCAGTTACTCCCAGGGACAAGGTGGCTACACCTTC.

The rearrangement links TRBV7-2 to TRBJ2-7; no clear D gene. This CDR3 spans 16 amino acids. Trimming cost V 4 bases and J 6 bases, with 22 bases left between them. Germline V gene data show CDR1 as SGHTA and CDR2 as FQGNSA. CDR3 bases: TGTGCCAGCAGCTGGCTCCTGGGCCCGACACGCCGCGAGCAGTACTTC. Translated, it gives CASSWLLGPTRREQYF.

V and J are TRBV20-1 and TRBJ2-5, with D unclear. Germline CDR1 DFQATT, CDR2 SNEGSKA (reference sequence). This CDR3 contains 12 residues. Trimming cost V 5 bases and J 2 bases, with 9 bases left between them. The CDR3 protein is CSALGSQETQYF. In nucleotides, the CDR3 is TGCAGTGCTCTGGGAAGTCAAGAGACCCAGTACTTC.

For the CDR3, the DNA is TGTGCCAGCAGCTTGGTCTCTCCCAGGCGAGCTTTCTTT. Protein sequence: CASSLVSPRRAFF. The chain links TRBV5-5 to TRBJ1-1; D call uncertain. CDR3 length: 13 amino acids. Germline V gene sequence: CDR1 SGHKS, CDR2 YYEKEE (reference sequence). The V end lost 0 bases, the J end lost 10 bases, and 13 bases lay between the germline ends.

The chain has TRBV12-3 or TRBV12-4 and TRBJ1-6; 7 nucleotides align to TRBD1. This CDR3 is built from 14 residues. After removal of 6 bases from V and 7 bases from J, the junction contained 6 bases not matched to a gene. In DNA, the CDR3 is TGTGCCAGCAGGACGGGACAGATGAATTCACCCCTCCACTTT. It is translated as CASRTGQMNSPLHF.

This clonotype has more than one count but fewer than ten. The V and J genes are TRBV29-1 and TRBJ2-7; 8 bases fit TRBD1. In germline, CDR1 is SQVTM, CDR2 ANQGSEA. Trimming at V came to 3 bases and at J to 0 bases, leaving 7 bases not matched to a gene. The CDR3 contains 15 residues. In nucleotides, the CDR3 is TGCAGCGTTGAGGATGGGACAGGTTTCTCCTACGAGCAGTACTTC. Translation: CSVEDGTGFSYEQYF.